This T cell receptor beta chain was observed in a study of cytomegalovirus exposure and HLA in healthy donors. The protocol was immunoSEQ multiplex PCR, while the TCRdb copy is restricted to in-frame clones and leaves out a portion. The repertoire holds some 240,000 clones, with over 80% as singletons. Germline CDR1 SNHLY, CDR2 FYNNEI. Trimming shortened V by 6 bases and J by 3 bases, and 12 bases separated the two germline ends. The CDR3 runs to 13 residues. The material sequenced was PBMCs. The rearrangement joins TRBV2 to TRBJ2-7, with D possibly matching TRBD1 (5 bases). This clonotype originated in a young woman in good health and CMV-seronegative. CDR3 residues: CASRRAGFYEQYF. CDR3 in DNA: TGTGCCAGCAGAAGAGCAGGGTTCTACGAGCAGTACTTC.